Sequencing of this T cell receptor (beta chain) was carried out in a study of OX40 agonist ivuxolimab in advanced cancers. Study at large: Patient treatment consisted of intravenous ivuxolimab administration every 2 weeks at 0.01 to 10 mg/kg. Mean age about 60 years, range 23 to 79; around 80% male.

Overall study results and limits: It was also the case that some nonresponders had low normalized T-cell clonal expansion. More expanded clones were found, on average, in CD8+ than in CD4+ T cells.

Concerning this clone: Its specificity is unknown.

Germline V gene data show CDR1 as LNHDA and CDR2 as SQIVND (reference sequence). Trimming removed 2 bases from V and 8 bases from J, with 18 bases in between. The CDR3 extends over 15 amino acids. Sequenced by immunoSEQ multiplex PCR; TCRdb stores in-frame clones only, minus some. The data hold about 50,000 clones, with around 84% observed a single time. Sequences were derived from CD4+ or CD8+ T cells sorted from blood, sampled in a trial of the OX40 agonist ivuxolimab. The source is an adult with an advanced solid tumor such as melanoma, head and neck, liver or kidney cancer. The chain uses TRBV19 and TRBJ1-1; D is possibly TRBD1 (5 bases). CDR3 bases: TGTGCCAGTAGTATAATGGGGCCGGGCCGCCAAGAAGCTTTCTTT. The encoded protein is CASSIMGPGRQEAFF.